This T cell receptor (beta chain) was sequenced in a study of CD8+ T cells in alopecia areata. Study-wide context: Each day, treated patients took oral tofacitinib twice, at 5 to 10 mg per dose.

This clone was counted only a few times. Its matching antigen is unknown. Regarding the study as a whole: Especially in alopecia totalis/universalis, lesional scalp showed greater clonality than normal scalp did. Expanded CD8+ clones among the top 100, and scalp clonality, were significantly decreased by tofacitinib.

The CDR3 has 13 amino acids. Trimming left V 1 base short and J 5 bases short, with 8 bases between. Germline CDR1 is MNHNS and CDR2 is SASEGT. Isolated RNA was reverse transcribed into cDNA used as the sequencing template. Repertoires were generated with immunoSEQ multiplex PCR, while TCRdb's copy carries only in-frame clones and drops some. The sample includes some 170,000 clones, about 54% of them seen just once. Specified treatment: oral pan-JAK inhibitor, 5-10 mg twice daily. CD4+ and CD8+ T cells were sorted from PBMCs. The sequenced sample was CD4+ T cells sorted from blood, obtained between weeks 55 and 65, from a patient treated with tofacitinib. This clonotype was obtained from a human donor with alopecia areata. The chain carries TRBV6-1 and TRBJ1-2; D is unclear. As DNA, the CDR3 is TGTGCCAGCAGTGAAGGCAGAGCGTATGGCTACACCTTC. Its protein is CASSEGRAYGYTF.